This T cell receptor beta chain is from a study of blood T cell repertoires in COVID-19. Background on the study: Acute and convalescent COVID-19 specimens originated in the United States, Italy and Spain. T cells, B-cell-depleted T cells, or PBMCs provided the cDNA or gDNA that served as material.

J gave up 4 bases and V 5 bases, and 4 bases lay outside the gene matches. This CDR3 is 14 amino acids long. In germline, CDR1 is MDHEN, CDR2 SYDVKM. In the original analysis: Estimation of nucleated cell counts relied on the amplification of reference gene primers. Clones were sequenced by immunoSEQ multiplex PCR, and TCRdb holds only the in-frame ones, with some missing. V and J calls and clone size are as listed in that table; D and trimming were resolved from the DNA. Among some 25,000 clones listed, approximately 81% were seen once. The material sequenced was peripheral blood. The sequence derives from a man in his forties or fifties with active or convalescent COVID-19. The V gene is TRBV28, the J gene TRBJ2-7; TRBD2 aligns across 11 bases. The CDR3 region is CASSLSGGAYEQYF. The CDR3 region has the DNA TGTGCCAGCAGTCTTAGCGGGGGGGCGTACGAGCAGTACTTC.